These T cell receptor beta chains were read from a single sample in a study of human T cells and chemical hapten exposure. TCRdb processed the RACE reads anew with MiXCR; each CDR3 protein has one entry. The sample carries approximately 180,000 distinct CDR3 sequences, just under 30% recorded once. This specimen was whole blood, taken in connection with sensitization to the hapten diphenylcyclopropenone (DPC). Receptors originate from a woman between 25 and 40 years old with alopecia areata. Some clones in this sample may be carry-over from other donors' samples. Both conserved end residues are part of each CDR3. D genes are given only for firm matches. Expanded clones are given a class, and other clones once, few, many or no size at all.

clone size: few
J gene: TRBJ1-2
D gene: .
V gene: TRBV6-6
CDR3 protein: CASSLELAPNYGYTF
CDR3 DNA: TGTGCCAGCAGCCTTGAGTTGGCCCCAAACTATGGCTACACCTTC

clone size: few
J gene: TRBJ2-4
D gene: .
V gene: TRBV20-1
CDR3 protein: CSARALFQYF
CDR3 DNA: TGCAGTGCTAGAGCCCTTTTTCAGTACTTC

clone size: few
J gene: TRBJ1-1
D gene: .
V gene: TRBV4-3
CDR3 protein: CASSQVASGTEAFF
CDR3 DNA: TGCGCCAGCAGCCAAGTGGCCTCAGGGACCGAAGCTTTCTTT

clone size: many
J gene: TRBJ2-7
D gene: TRBD2
V gene: TRBV4-1
CDR3 protein: CASSQDRTRTTYEQYF
CDR3 DNA: TGCGCCAGCAGCCAAGATAGGACTAGGACGACGTACGAGCAGTACTTC

clone size: few
J gene: TRBJ1-2
D gene: TRBD1
V gene: TRBV7-2
CDR3 protein: CASSVGQGANYGYTF
CDR3 DNA: TGTGCCAGCAGCGTAGGACAGGGGGCGAACTATGGCTACACCTTC

clone size: few
J gene: TRBJ2-1
D gene: TRBD2
V gene: TRBV7-2
CDR3 protein: CASSPQQRGPYNEQFF
CDR3 DNA: TGTGCCAGCAGCCCCCAGCAGCGGGGGCCCTACAATGAGCAGTTCTTC

clone size: .
J gene: TRBJ1-2
D gene: .
V gene: TRBV29-1
CDR3 protein: CSVGLTGQGYTF
CDR3 DNA: TGCAGCGTTGGACTCACAGGTCAGGGCTACACCTTC

clone size: .
J gene: TRBJ2-6
D gene: TRBD1
V gene: TRBV7-3
CDR3 protein: CASSYDRASGANVLTF
CDR3 DNA: TGTGCCAGCAGCTATGACAGGGCCTCTGGGGCCAACGTCCTGACTTTC

clone size: few
J gene: TRBJ1-1
D gene: .
V gene: TRBV5-1
CDR3 protein: CASSLVGGDTEAFF
CDR3 DNA: TGCGCCAGCAGCTTGGTAGGGGGTGACACTGAAGCTTTCTTT

clone size: .
J gene: TRBJ2-3
D gene: TRBD2
V gene: TRBV20-1
CDR3 protein: CSANGASGATDTQYF
CDR3 DNA: TGCAGTGCTAACGGGGCTAGCGGGGCCACAGATACGCAGTATTTT

clone size: .
J gene: TRBJ2-1
D gene: TRBD1
V gene: TRBV5-1
CDR3 protein: CASSSGQGFASYNEQFF
CDR3 DNA: TGTGCCAGCAGCTCCGGACAGGGGTTTGCCTCTTACAATGAGCAGTTCTTC

clone size: .
J gene: TRBJ2-7
D gene: .
V gene: TRBV12-5
CDR3 protein: CASGLSTGGVYEQYF
CDR3 DNA: TGTGCTAGTGGTTTATCGACAGGAGGGGTCTACGAGCAGTACTTC

clone size: .
J gene: TRBJ2-3
D gene: .
V gene: TRBV5-1
CDR3 protein: CASSPAGAPTDTQYF
CDR3 DNA: TGCGCCAGCAGCCCGGCAGGGGCCCCCACAGATACGCAGTATTTT

clone size: few
J gene: TRBJ1-3
D gene: TRBD1
V gene: TRBV5-5
CDR3 protein: CASSFLSTGTGNTIYF
CDR3 DNA: TGTGCCAGCAGCTTTCTCTCGACAGGGACTGGAAACACCATATATTTT

clone size: .
J gene: TRBJ2-7
D gene: TRBD1
V gene: TRBV28
CDR3 protein: CASSYLVFGTGPHEQYF
CDR3 DNA: TGTGCCAGCAGTTACTTGGTCTTTGGGACAGGGCCTCACGAGCAGTACTTC

clone size: .
J gene: TRBJ1-2
D gene: .
V gene: TRBV10-3
CDR3 protein: CAISESFGGTYGYTF
CDR3 DNA: TGTGCCATCAGTGAGTCGTTCGGCGGGACCTATGGCTACACCTTC

clone size: .
J gene: TRBJ2-3
D gene: .
V gene: TRBV29-1
CDR3 protein: CSVALADTQYF
CDR3 DNA: TGCAGCGTCGCTTTAGCAGATACGCAGTATTTT

clone size: .
J gene: TRBJ1-1
D gene: TRBD1
V gene: TRBV18
CDR3 protein: CASSWDRATEAFF
CDR3 DNA: TGTGCCAGCTCATGGGACAGGGCCACTGAAGCTTTCTTT

clone size: few
J gene: TRBJ2-1
D gene: TRBD2
V gene: TRBV5-6
CDR3 protein: CASSLDLGPAGGAYNEQFF
CDR3 DNA: TGTGCCAGCAGCTTGGATTTAGGACCGGCGGGAGGGGCCTACAATGAGCAGTTCTTC

clone size: .
J gene: TRBJ2-5
D gene: TRBD2
V gene: TRBV29-1
CDR3 protein: CSVVVAGLQETQYF
CDR3 DNA: TGCAGCGTTGTGGTAGCGGGGCTACAAGAGACCCAGTACTTC

clone size: .
J gene: TRBJ1-5
D gene: .
V gene: TRBV9
CDR3 protein: CASNQGLGNQPQHF
CDR3 DNA: TGTGCCAGCAATCAGGGATTAGGGAATCAGCCCCAGCATTTT

clone size: .
J gene: TRBJ1-5
D gene: .
V gene: TRBV6-2/TRBV6-3
CDR3 protein: CASSYSVPRSQHF
CDR3 DNA: TGTGCCAGCAGTTACTCGGTTCCGCGATCCCAGCATTTT

clone size: few
J gene: TRBJ2-7
D gene: .
V gene: TRBV6-2/TRBV6-3
CDR3 protein: CASSYPAGSYEQYF
CDR3 DNA: TGTGCCAGCAGTTACCCAGCGGGTTCCTACGAGCAGTACTTC

clone size: few
J gene: TRBJ1-2
D gene: .
V gene: TRBV29-1
CDR3 protein: CSAVEGSGYGYTF
CDR3 DNA: TGCAGCGCTGTCGAGGGGTCGGGCTATGGCTACACCTTC

clone size: once
J gene: TRBJ2-7
D gene: TRBD2
V gene: TRBV7-6
CDR3 protein: CASSLGVGLAAPYEQYF
CDR3 DNA: TGTGCCAGCAGCTTAGGGGTAGGACTAGCGGCCCCCTACGAGCAGTACTTC

clone size: .
J gene: TRBJ2-2
D gene: TRBD1
V gene: TRBV28
CDR3 protein: CASSTDRDYTGELFF
CDR3 DNA: TGTGCCAGCAGTACGGACAGGGATTACACCGGGGAGCTGTTTTTT

clone size: few
J gene: TRBJ1-5
D gene: .
V gene: TRBV29-1
CDR3 protein: CSVGAASNQPQHF
CDR3 DNA: TGCAGCGTTGGGGCAGCTAGCAATCAGCCCCAGCATTTT

clone size: .
J gene: TRBJ1-4
D gene: .
V gene: TRBV7-2
CDR3 protein: CASNLGGAMDEKLFF
CDR3 DNA: TGTGCCAGCAACCTAGGGGGGGCGATGGATGAAAAACTGTTTTTT

clone size: few
J gene: TRBJ1-4
D gene: TRBD1
V gene: TRBV29-1
CDR3 protein: CSVEVTGVNEKLFF
CDR3 DNA: TGCAGCGTTGAAGTTACAGGGGTTAATGAAAAACTGTTTTTT

clone size: few
J gene: TRBJ1-2
D gene: TRBD1
V gene: TRBV28
CDR3 protein: CASSLTGSGYGYTF
CDR3 DNA: TGTGCCAGCAGTTTGACAGGGAGCGGCTATGGCTACACCTTC

clone size: few
J gene: TRBJ2-1
D gene: TRBD2
V gene: TRBV9
CDR3 protein: CASSVLSGIYNEQFF
CDR3 DNA: TGTGCCAGCAGCGTATTAAGCGGGATTTACAATGAGCAGTTCTTC

clone size: .
J gene: TRBJ2-5
D gene: .
V gene: TRBV29-1
CDR3 protein: CSVAAVRGETQYF
CDR3 DNA: TGCAGCGTTGCCGCAGTCCGAGGAGAGACCCAGTACTTC

clone size: .
J gene: TRBJ2-1
D gene: .
V gene: TRBV7-2
CDR3 protein: CASKSGSYNEQFF
CDR3 DNA: TGTGCCAGCAAGAGCGGCTCCTACAATGAGCAGTTCTTC

clone size: few
J gene: TRBJ2-3
D gene: .
V gene: TRBV9
CDR3 protein: CASSVVASPSTDTQYF
CDR3 DNA: TGTGCCAGCAGCGTAGTTGCTAGTCCTAGCACAGATACGCAGTATTTT

clone size: .
J gene: TRBJ2-7
D gene: .
V gene: TRBV28
CDR3 protein: CASSLLLDEQYF
CDR3 DNA: TGTGCCAGCAGTTTATTGCTGGACGAGCAGTACTTC

clone size: few
J gene: TRBJ1-3
D gene: .
V gene: TRBV12-3/TRBV12-4
CDR3 protein: CASSWRQIGNTIYF
CDR3 DNA: TGTGCCAGCAGTTGGCGGCAGATAGGAAACACCATATATTTT

clone size: .
J gene: TRBJ2-3
D gene: TRBD2
V gene: TRBV6-5
CDR3 protein: CASSFGLAGVSTDTQYF
CDR3 DNA: TGTGCCAGCAGTTTCGGACTAGCGGGGGTCTCCACAGATACGCAGTATTTT

clone size: few
J gene: TRBJ2-5
D gene: .
V gene: TRBV20-1
CDR3 protein: CSASTAAIQETQYF
CDR3 DNA: TGCAGTGCTAGTACGGCAGCCATCCAAGAGACCCAGTACTTC

clone size: .
J gene: TRBJ1-4
D gene: .
V gene: TRBV4-1
CDR3 protein: CASSQWTWATPNEKLFF
CDR3 DNA: TGCGCCAGCAGCCAATGGACTTGGGCAACCCCTAATGAAAAACTGTTTTTT

clone size: .
J gene: TRBJ1-2
D gene: .
V gene: TRBV6-5
CDR3 protein: CASRMFPYGYTF
CDR3 DNA: TGTGCCAGCCGAATGTTCCCCTATGGCTACACCTTC

clone size: .
J gene: TRBJ2-7
D gene: .
V gene: TRBV7-2
CDR3 protein: CASSLETSRGQYF
CDR3 DNA: TGTGCCAGCAGCTTAGAAACTAGCCGGGGGCAGTACTTC

clone size: .
J gene: TRBJ2-2
D gene: .
V gene: TRBV7-9
CDR3 protein: CASSLYGSFSGELFF
CDR3 DNA: TGTGCCAGCAGCTTATACGGCAGTTTTTCCGGGGAGCTGTTTTTT

clone size: .
J gene: TRBJ2-7
D gene: .
V gene: TRBV4-2
CDR3 protein: CASSPRGPLYEQYF
CDR3 DNA: TGTGCCAGCAGCCCCCGGGGACCCCTCTACGAGCAGTACTTC